Sequencing of this T cell receptor (beta chain) was carried out in a study of blood T cell repertoires in COVID-19. As handled by the study authors: Amplifying reference gene primers gave estimates of nucleated cell counts. Using immunoSEQ multiplex PCR, the repertoire was profiled, and TCRdb retains in-frame clones only, with some absent. V and J calls and clone size are given by that table; D and trimming were obtained from the DNA. The table includes over 250,000 clones, roughly four fifths detected once. The CDR3 runs to 11 residues. The V end was cut by 5 bases, the J end by 4 bases, with 5 bases between. Germline V gene sequence: CDR1 MNHNY, CDR2 SVGAGI (reference sequence).

Sequenced input: peripheral blood. The sequence derives from a woman in her forties or fifties who had recovered from COVID-19. The rearrangement joins TRBV6-6 to TRBJ1-2; D unclear. CDR3 DNA sequence: TGTGCCAGCAGTCACATCTATGGCTACACCTTC. Encoded protein: CASSHIYGYTF.